Here is one T cell receptor beta chain with its context. Libraries were prepared by immunoSEQ multiplex PCR; TCRdb keeps only in-frame clonotypes and omits some of them. The sample lists 120,000 or so clones, 80% occurring once. The sample comes from a study of blood T cell repertoires in COVID-19. The CDR3 is made up of 12 amino acids. V lost 3 bases, J lost 4 bases, and 6 bases lay in between. The source material was peripheral blood. The chain employs TRBV12-3 or TRBV12-4 and TRBJ1-2; no definite D call. This TCR derives from a human donor in a cohort sampled during active COVID-19. As DNA, the CDR3 is TGTGCCAGCAGTTTTGGCACCTATGGCTACACCTTC. Translated: CASSFGTYGYTF.